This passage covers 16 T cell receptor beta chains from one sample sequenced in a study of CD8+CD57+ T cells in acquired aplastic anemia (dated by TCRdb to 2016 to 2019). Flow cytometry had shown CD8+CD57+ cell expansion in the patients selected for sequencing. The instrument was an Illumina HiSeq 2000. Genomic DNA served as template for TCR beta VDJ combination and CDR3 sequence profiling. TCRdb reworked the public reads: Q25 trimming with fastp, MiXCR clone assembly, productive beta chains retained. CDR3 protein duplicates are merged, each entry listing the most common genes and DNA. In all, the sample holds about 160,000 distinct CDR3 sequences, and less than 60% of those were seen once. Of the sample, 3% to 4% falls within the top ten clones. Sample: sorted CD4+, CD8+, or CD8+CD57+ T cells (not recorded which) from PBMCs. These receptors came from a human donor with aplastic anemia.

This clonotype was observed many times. The CDR3 sequence is CASKIKPWGYGYTF. The CDR3 DNA reads as TGTGCCAGCAAGATAAAACCCTGGGGCTATGGCTACACCTTC. This chain links TRBV6-1 with TRBJ1-2; the D is unclear. Looked up from germline, CDR1 is MNHNS and CDR2 is SASEGT. CDR3 size: 14 residues. Trimming cost V 7 bases and J 4 bases, with 16 bases left between them.

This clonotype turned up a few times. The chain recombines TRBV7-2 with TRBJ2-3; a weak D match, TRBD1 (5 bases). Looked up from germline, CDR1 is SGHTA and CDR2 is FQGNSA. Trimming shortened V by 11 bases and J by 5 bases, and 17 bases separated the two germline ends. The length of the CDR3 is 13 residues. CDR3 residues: CACPGTGGDTQYF. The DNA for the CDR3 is TGTGCCTGCCCCGGCACAGGCGGAGATACGCAGTATTTT.

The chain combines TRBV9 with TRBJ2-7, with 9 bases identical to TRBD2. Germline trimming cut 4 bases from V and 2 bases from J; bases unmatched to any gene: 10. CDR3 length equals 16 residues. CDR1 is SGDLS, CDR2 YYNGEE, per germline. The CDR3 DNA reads TGTGCCAGCAGCAAATCCCCGGGACTAGCCCCCTACGAGCAGTACTTC. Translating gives CASSKSPGLAPYEQYF.

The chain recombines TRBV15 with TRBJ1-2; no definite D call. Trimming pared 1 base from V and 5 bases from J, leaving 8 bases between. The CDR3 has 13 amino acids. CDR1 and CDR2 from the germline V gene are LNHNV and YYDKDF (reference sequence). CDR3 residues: CATSRVAEYGYTF. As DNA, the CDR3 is TGTGCCACCAGCAGAGTGGCAGAATATGGCTACACCTTC.

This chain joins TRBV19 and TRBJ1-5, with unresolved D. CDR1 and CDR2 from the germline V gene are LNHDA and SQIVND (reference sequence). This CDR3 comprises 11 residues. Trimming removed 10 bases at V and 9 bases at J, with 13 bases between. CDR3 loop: CATGDIRPQHF. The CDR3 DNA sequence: TGTGCCACCGGTGATATACGGCCCCAGCATTTT.

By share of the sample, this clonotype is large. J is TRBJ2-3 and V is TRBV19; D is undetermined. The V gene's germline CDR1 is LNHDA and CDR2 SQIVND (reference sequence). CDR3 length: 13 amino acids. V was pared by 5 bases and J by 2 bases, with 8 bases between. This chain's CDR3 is CASSYTFTDTQYF. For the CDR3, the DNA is TGTGCCAGTAGTTACACCTTCACAGATACGCAGTATTTT. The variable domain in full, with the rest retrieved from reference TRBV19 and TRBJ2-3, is DGGITQSPKYLFRKEGQNVTLSCEQNLNHDAMYWYRQDPGQGLRLIYYSQIVNDFQKGDIAEGYSVSREKKESFPLTVTSAQKNPTAFYLCASSYTFTDTQYFGPGTRLTVL.

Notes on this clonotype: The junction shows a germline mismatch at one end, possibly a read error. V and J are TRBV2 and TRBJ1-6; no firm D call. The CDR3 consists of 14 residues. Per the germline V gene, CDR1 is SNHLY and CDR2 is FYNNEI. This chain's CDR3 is CALRRQPYNLPLHF. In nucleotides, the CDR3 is TGTGCCCTACGCCGGCAACCCTATAATTTACCCCTCCACTTT.

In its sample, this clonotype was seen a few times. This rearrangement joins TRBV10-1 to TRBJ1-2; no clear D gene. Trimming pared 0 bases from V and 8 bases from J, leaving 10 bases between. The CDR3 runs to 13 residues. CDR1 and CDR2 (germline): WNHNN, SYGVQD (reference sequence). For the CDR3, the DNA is TGCGCCAGCAGTGAGTCACGGACCGCCGGCTACACCTTC. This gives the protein CASSESRTAGYTF.

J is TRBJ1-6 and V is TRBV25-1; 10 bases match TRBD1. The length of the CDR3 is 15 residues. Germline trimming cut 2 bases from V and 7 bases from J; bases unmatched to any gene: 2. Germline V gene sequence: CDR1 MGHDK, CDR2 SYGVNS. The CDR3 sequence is CASSEGTGVNSPLHF. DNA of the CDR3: TGTGCCAGCAGTGAAGGGACAGGGGTGAATTCACCCCTCCACTTT.

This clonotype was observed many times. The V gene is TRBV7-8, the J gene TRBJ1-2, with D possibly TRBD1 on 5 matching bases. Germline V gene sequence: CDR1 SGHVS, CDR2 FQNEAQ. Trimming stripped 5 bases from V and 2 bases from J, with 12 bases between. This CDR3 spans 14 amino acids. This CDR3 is CASSLGTGNYGYTF. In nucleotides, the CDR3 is TGTGCCAGCAGCCTAGGGACGGGGAACTATGGCTACACCTTC. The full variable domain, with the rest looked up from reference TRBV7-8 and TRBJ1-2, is GAGVSQSPRYKVAKRGQDVALRCDPISGHVSLFWYQQALGQGPEFLTYFQNEAQLDKSGLPSDRFFAERPEGSVSTLKIQRTQQEDSAVYLCASSLGTGNYGYTFGSGTRLTVV.

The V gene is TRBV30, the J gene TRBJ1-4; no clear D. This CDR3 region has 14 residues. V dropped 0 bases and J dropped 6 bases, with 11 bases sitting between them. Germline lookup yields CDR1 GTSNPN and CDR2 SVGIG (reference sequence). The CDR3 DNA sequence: TGTGCCTGGAGTGTGATGGCCGGTGATGAAAAACTGTTTTTT. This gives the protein CAWSVMAGDEKLFF.

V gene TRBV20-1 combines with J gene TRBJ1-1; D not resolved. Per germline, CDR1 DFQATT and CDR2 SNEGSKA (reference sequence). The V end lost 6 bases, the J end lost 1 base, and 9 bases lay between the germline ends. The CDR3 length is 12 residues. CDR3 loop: CSAPAGNTEAFF. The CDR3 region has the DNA TGCAGTGCCCCGGCAGGGAACACTGAAGCTTTCTTT.

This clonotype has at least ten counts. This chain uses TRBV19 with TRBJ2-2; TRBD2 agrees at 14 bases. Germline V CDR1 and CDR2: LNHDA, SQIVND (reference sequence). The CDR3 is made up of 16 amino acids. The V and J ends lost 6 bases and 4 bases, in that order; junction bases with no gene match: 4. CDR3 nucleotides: TGTGCCAGTAGGACCGGGACTAGCGGGGGCACCGGGGAGCTGTTTTTT. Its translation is CASRTGTSGGTGELFF. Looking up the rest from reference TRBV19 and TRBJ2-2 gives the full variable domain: DGGITQSPKYLFRKEGQNVTLSCEQNLNHDAMYWYRQDPGQGLRLIYYSQIVNDFQKGDIAEGYSVSREKKESFPLTVTSAQKNPTAFYLCASRTGTSGGTGELFFGEGSRLTVL.

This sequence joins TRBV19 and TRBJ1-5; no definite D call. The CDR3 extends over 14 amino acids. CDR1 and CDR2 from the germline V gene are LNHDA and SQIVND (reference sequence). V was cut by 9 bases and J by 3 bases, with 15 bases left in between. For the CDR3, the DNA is TGTGCCAGCACCATCCCGCAGAACAATCAGCCCCAGCATTTT. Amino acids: CASTIPQNNQPQHF.

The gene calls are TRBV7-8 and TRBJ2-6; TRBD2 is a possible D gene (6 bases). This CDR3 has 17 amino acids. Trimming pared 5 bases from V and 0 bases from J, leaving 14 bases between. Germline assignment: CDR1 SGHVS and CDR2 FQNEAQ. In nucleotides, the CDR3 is TGTGCCAGCAGCGCGACTAGTTACCCCTCTGGGGCCAACGTCCTGACTTTC. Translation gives CASSATSYPSGANVLTF.

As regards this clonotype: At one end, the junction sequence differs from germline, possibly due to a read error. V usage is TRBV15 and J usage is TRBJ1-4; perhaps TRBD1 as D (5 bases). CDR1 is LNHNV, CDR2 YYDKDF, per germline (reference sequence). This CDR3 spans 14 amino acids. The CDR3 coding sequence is TGTGCCACCAGCAAGACAGCAACTAATGGAAAACTGTTTTTT. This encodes CATSKTATNGKLFF.